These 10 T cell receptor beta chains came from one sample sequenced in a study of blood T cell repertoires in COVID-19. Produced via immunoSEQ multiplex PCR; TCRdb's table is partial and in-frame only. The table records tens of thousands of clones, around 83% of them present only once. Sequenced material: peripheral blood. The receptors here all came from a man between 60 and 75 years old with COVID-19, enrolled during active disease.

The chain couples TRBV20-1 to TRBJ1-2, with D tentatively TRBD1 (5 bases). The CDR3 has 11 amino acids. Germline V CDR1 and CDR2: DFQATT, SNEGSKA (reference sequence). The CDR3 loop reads CSQEANYGYTF. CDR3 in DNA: TGCTCACAGGAAGCTAACTATGGCTACACCTTC.

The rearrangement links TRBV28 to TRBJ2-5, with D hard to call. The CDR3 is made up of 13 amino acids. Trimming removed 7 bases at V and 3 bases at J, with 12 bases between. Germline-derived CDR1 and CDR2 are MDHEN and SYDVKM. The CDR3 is CASTTSHEETQYF. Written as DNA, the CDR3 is TGTGCCAGCACCACGTCACATGAAGAGACCCAGTACTTC.

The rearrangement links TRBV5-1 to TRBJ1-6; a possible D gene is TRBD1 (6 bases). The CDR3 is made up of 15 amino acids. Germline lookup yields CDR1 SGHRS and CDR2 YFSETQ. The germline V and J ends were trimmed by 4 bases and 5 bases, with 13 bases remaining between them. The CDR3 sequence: CASSGGQWDNSPLHF. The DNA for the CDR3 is TGCGCCAGCAGCGGTGGACAGTGGGATAATTCACCCCTCCACTTT.

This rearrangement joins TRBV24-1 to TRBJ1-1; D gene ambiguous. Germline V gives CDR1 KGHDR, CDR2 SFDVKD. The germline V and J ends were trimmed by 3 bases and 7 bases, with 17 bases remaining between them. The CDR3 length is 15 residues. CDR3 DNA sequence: TGTGCCACCAGTGATGCTGGAAGCGGAGAATTTGAAGCTTTCTTT. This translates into CATSDAGSGEFEAFF.

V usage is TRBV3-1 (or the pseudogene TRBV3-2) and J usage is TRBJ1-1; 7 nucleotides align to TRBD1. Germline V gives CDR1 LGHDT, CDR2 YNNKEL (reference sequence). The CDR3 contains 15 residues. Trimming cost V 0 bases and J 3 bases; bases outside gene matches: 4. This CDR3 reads CASSQEDQGDTEAFF. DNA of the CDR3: TGTGCCAGCAGCCAAGAGGATCAGGGGGACACTGAAGCTTTCTTT.

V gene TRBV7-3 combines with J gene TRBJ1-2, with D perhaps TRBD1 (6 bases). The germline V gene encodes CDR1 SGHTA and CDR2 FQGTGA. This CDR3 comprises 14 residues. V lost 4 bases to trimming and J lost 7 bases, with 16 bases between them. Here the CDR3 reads CASSSTGQQGGYTF. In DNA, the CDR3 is TGTGCCAGCAGCTCCACAGGGCAACAGGGTGGCTACACCTTC.

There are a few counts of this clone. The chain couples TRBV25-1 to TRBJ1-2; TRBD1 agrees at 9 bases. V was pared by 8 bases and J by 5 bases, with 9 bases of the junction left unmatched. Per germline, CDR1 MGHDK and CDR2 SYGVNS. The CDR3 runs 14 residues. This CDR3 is CASGRGQGSYGYTF. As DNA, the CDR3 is TGTGCCAGCGGCCGAGGACAGGGGTCTTATGGCTACACCTTC.

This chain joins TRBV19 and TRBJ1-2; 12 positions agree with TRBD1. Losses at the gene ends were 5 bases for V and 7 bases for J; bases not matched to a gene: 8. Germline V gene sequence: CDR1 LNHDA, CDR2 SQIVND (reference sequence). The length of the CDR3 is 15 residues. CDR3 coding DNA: TGTGCCAGTAGTGGCCGGGACAGGGGGCTTACTGGCTACACCTTC. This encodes CASSGRDRGLTGYTF.

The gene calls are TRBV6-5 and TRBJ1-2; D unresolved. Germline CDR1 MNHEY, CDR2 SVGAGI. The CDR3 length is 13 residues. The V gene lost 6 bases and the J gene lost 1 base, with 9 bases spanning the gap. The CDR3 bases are TGTGCCAGCAGGGAGAACGGTAACTATGGCTACACCTTC. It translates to CASRENGNYGYTF.

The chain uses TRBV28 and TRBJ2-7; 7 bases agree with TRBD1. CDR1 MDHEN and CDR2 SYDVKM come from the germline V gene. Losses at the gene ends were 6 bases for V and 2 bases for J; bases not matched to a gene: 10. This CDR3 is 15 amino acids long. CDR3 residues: CASSLRDSWTYEQYF. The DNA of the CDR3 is TGTGCCAGCAGCCTTAGGGACAGTTGGACCTACGAGCAGTACTTC.